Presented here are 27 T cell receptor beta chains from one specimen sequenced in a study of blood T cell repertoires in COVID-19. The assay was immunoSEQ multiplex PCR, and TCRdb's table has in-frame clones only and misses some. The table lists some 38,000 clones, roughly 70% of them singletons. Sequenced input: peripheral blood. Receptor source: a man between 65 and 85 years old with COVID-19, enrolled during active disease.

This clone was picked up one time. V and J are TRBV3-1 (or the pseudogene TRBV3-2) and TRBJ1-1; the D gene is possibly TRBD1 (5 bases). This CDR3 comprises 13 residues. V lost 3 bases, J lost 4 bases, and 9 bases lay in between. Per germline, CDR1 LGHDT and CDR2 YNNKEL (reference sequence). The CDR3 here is CASSHRVVTEAFF. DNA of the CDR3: TGTGCCAGCAGCCACAGGGTCGTCACTGAAGCTTTCTTT.

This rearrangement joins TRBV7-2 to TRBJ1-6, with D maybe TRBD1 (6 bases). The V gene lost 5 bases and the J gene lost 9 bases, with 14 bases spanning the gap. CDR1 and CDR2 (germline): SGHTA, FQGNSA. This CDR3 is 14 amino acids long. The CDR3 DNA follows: TGTGCCAGCAGCCACAAACAGGGACCTTCACCCCTCCACTTT. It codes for CASSHKQGPSPLHF.

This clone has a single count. CDR3 bases: TGTGCCAGCTCACCGCCCAACCGAGGGACAGGGCTCGAGCAGTACTTC. It yields the protein CASSPPNRGTGLEQYF. The chain has TRBV18 and TRBJ2-7; 9 bases are shared with TRBD1. The trim removed 3 bases at V and 6 bases at J, leaving 12 bases unmatched. The germline gives CDR1 KGHSH, CDR2 LQKENI. The CDR3 extends over 16 amino acids. The variable domain in full, completed from reference TRBV18 and TRBJ2-7, reads NAGVMQNPRHLVRRRGQEARLRCSPMKGHSHVYWYRQLPEEGLKFMVYLQKENIIDESGMPKERFSAEFPKEGPSILRIQQVVRGDSAAYFCASSPPNRGTGLEQYFGPGTRLTVT.

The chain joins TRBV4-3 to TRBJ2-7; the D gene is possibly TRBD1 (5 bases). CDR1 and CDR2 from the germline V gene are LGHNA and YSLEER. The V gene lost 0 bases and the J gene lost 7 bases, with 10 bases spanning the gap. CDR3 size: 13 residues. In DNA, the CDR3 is TGCGCCAGCAGCCAAGATCAGGGTCGGGAGCAGTACTTC. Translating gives CASSQDQGREQYF.

CDR3 in amino acids: CASSPPGGGVGTDTQYF. Written as DNA, the CDR3 is TGTGCCAGCTCACCACCGGGGGGGGGCGTCGGCACAGATACGCAGTATTTT. The chain carries TRBV18 and TRBJ2-3, with a possible D match to TRBD2 (7 bases). This CDR3 contains 17 residues. V was cut by 0 bases and J by 1 base, with 14 bases left in between. Per germline, CDR1 KGHSH and CDR2 LQKENI.

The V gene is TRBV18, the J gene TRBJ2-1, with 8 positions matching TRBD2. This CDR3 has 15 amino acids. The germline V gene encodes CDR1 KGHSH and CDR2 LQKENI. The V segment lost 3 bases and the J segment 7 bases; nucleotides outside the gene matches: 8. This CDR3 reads CASSPSGTGGNEQFF. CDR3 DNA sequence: TGTGCCAGCTCACCTAGCGGGACCGGGGGGAATGAGCAGTTCTTC.

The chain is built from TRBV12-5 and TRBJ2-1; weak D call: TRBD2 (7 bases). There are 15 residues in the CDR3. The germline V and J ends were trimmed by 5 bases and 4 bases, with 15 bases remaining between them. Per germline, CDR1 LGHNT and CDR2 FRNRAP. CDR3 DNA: TGTGCTAGTGGTACCCCGGGGGGCCTTTACAATGAGCAGTTCTTC. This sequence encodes CASGTPGGLYNEQFF. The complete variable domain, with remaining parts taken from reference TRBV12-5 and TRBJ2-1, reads DARVTQTPRHKVTEMGQEVTMRCQPILGHNTVFWYRQTMMQGLELLAYFRNRAPLDDSGMPKDRFSAEMPDATLATLKIQPSEPRDSAVYFCASGTPGGLYNEQFFGPGTRLTVL.

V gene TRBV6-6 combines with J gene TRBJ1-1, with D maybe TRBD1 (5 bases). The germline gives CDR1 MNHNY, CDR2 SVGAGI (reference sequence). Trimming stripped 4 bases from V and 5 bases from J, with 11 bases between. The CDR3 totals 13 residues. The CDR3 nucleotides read TGTGCCAGCAGTTCCTCCCGGGGGACTGAAGCTTTCTTT. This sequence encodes CASSSSRGTEAFF.

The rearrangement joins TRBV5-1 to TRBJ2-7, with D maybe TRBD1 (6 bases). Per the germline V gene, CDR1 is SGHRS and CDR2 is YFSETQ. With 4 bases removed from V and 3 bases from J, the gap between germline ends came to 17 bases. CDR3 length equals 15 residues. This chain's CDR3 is CASSLSHQGFYEQYF. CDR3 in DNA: TGCGCCAGCAGCCTGTCCCATCAGGGGTTCTACGAGCAGTACTTC.

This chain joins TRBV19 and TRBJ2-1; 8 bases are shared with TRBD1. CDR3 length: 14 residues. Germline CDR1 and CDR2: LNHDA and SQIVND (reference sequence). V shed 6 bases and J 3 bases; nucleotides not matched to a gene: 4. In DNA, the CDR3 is TGTGCCAGTAGCACGGGACAGGTCTACAATGAGCAGTTCTTC. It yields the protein CASSTGQVYNEQFF.

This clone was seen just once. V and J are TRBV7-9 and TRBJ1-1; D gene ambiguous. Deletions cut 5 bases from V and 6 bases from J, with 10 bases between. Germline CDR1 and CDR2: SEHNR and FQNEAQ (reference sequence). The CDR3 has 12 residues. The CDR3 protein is CASSSRRSEAFF. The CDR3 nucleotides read TGTGCCAGCAGCAGCCGGAGATCTGAAGCTTTCTTT.

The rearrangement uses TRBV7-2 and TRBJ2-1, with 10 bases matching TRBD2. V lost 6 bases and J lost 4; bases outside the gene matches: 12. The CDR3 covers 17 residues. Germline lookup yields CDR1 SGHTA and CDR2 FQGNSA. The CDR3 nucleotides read TGTGCCAGCAGTTCTAGCGGGGGCAATAACGGTTACAATGAGCAGTTCTTC. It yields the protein CASSSSGGNNGYNEQFF.

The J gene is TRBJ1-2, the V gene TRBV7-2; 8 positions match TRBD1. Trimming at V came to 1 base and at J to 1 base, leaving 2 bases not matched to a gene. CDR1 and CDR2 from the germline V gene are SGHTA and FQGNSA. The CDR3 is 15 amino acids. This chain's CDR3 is CASSLEQGGNYGYTF. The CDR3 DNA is TGTGCCAGCAGCTTAGAACAGGGGGGTAACTATGGCTACACCTTC.

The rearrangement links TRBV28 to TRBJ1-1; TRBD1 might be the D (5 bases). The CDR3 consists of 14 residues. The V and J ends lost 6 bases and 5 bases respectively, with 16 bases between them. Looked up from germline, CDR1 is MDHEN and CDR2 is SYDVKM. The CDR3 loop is CASSRWRGGTEAFF. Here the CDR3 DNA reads TGTGCCAGCAGCCGCTGGAGGGGTGGAACTGAAGCTTTCTTT.

CDR3 nucleotide sequence: TGTGCCATCACCAGCGGGGATTCTTACGAGCAGTACTTC. Its translation is CAITSGDSYEQYF. The chain has TRBV10-3 and TRBJ2-7; 7 nucleotides agree with TRBD2. CDR1 and CDR2 from the germline V gene are ENHRY and SYGVKD. V shed 7 bases, J shed 4 bases, and the junction held 7 bases outside the gene matches. The CDR3 consists of 13 residues.

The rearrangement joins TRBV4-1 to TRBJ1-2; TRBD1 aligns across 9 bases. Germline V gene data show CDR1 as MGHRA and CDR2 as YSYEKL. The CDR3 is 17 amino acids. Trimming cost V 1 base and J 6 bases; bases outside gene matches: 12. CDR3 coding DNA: TGCGCCAGCAGCCAAGGCAGAGGGGACAGGGCCTTCGATGGCTACACCTTC. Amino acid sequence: CASSQGRGDRAFDGYTF.

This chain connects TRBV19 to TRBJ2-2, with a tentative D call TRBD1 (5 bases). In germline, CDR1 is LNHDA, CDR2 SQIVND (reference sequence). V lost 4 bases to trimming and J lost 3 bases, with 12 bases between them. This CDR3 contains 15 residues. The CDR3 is CASSTGFRDTGELFF. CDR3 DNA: TGTGCCAGTAGTACAGGGTTTCGGGACACCGGGGAGCTGTTTTTT.

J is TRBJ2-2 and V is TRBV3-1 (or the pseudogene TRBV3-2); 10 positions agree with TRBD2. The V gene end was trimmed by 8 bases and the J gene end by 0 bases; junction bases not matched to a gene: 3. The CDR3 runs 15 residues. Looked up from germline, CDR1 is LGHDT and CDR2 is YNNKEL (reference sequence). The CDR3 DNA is TGTGCCAGCCAAGCGGGGGGGCCGAACACCGGGGAGCTGTTTTTT. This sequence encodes CASQAGGPNTGELFF.

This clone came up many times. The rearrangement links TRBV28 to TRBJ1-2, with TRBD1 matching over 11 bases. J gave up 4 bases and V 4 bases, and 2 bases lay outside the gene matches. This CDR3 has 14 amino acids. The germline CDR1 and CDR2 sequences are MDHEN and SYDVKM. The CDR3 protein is CASSSGQGVYGYTF. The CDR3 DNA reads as TGTGCCAGCAGTTCGGGACAGGGGGTCTATGGCTACACCTTC.

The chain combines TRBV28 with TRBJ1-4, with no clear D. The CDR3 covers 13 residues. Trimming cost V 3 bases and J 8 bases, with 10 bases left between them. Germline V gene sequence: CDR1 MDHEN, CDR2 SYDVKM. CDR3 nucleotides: TGTGCCAGCAGTTTTCAGACTCGAGAAAAACTGTTTTTT. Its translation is CASSFQTREKLFF.

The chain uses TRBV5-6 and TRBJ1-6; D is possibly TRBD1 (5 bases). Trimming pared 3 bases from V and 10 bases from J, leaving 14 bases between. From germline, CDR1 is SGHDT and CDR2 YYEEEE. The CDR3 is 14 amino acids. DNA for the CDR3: TGTGCCAGCAGCTCGCTCCAGGGTTTGTCACCCCTCCACTTT. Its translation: CASSSLQGLSPLHF.

The CDR3 nucleotides are TGTGCCAGCAGGAAGAGCGGGACCGACGAGCAGTACTTC. It is translated as CASRKSGTDEQYF. V usage is TRBV6-5 and J usage is TRBJ2-7; 7 bases are a match to TRBD2. The CDR3 has 13 residues. After removal of 6 bases from V and 5 bases from J, the junction contained 7 bases not matched to a gene. The germline gives CDR1 MNHEY, CDR2 SVGAGI.

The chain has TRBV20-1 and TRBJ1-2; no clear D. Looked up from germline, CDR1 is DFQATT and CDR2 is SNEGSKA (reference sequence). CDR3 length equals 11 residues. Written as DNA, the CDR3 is TGCGCTGCGGCAGCGAACTATGGCTACACCTTC. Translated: CAAAANYGYTF.

The CDR3 spells CASRTGQGRYSPLHF. As DNA, the CDR3 is TGTGCCAGCAGAACCGGACAGGGCAGGTATTCACCCCTCCACTTT. The chain recombines TRBV28 with TRBJ1-6; 8 nucleotides line up with TRBD1. Trimming cost V 6 bases and J 8 bases; bases outside gene matches: 9. The CDR3 is made up of 15 amino acids. CDR1 is MDHEN, CDR2 SYDVKM, per germline.

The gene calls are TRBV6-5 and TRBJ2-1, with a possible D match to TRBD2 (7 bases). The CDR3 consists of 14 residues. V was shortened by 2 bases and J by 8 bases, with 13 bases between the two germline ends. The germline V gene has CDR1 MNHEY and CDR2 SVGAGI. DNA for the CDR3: TGTGCCAGCAGTTACAAGGGGGGGCTCGATGAGCAGTTCTTC. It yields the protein CASSYKGGLDEQFF.

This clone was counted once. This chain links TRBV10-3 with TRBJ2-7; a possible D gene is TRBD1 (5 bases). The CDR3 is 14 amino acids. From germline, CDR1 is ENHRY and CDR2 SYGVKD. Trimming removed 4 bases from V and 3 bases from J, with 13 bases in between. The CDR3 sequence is CAISGKGSGYEQYF. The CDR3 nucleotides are TGTGCCATCAGTGGGAAGGGGTCGGGCTACGAGCAGTACTTC.

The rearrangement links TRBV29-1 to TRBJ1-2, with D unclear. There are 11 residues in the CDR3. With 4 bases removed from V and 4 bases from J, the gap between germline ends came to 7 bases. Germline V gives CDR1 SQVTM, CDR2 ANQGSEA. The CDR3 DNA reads TGCAGCGTTGTCGGGGTCTATGGCTACACCTTC. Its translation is CSVVGVYGYTF.